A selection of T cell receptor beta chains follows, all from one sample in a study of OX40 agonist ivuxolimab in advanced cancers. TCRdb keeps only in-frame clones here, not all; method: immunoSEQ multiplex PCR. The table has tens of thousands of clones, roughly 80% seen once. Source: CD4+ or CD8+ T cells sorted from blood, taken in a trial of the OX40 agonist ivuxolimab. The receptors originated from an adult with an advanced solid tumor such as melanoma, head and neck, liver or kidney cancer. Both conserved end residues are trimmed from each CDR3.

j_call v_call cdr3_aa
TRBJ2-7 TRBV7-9 ASSLEEEQY
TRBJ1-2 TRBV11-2 ASSSPRTARGYT
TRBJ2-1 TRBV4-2 ASSQDRGAQF
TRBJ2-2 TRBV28 ASSFLTPGHPGTGYTGELF
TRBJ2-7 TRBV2 ASSPWKTTGEQY
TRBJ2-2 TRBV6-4 ASSDSGGWTGELF
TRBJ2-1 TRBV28 ASSRRGEQF
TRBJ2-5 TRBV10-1 ASITGAVVQETQY
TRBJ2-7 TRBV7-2 ASSPSGGNTYEQY
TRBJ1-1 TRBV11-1 ASSLPGTTEAF
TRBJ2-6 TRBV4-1 ASSQYTGTGNSGANVLT
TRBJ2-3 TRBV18 ASSLIGSFTDTQY
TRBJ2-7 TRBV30 AWASDSSSYEQY
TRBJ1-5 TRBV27 ASSPPRGTRQSRSNQPQH
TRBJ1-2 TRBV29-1 SVESSNYGYT
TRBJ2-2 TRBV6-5 ASSLGQVNTGELF
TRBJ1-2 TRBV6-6 ASRDQDYGYT
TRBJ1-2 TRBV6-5 ASSLLGVVYT
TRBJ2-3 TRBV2 ASRRVLAGTDTQY
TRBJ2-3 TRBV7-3 ASSLNVYTDTQY
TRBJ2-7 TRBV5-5 ASSFFNRGQGNEQY